Each of the 18 T cell receptor beta chains below was sequenced from the same sample in a study of long-term antiretroviral therapy in people with HIV. immunoSEQ v3.0 was run at survey level. Clones were sequenced by immunoSEQ multiplex PCR, and TCRdb holds only the in-frame ones, with some missing. The repertoire consists of about 40,000 clones, with around 83% occurring once and the leading ten covering over 5.5%. Material: unsorted PBMCs, obtained 3.1 years after starting antiretroviral therapy. The receptors originated from a woman between 50 and 59 years old with HIV.

J is TRBJ2-2 and V is TRBV30; D is undetermined. The CDR3 sequence is 13 residues long. Germline V gene sequence: CDR1 GTSNPN, CDR2 SVGIG (reference sequence). Trimming took off 2 bases at V and 1 base at J, with 5 bases between the two ends. CDR3 bases: TGTGCCTGGAGTCTTGGGAACACCGGGGAGCTGTTTTTT. Protein sequence: CAWSLGNTGELFF.

The V gene is TRBV15, the J gene TRBJ2-3, with 9 bases lining up with TRBD2. CDR1 LNHNV and CDR2 YYDKDF come from the germline V gene (reference sequence). Losses at the gene ends were 1 base for V and 3 bases for J; bases not matched to a gene: 5. The CDR3 loop spans 16 amino acids. DNA for the CDR3: TGTGCCACCAGCAGAGGCCGCGGGGGGGCAACAGATACGCAGTATTTT. It specifies CATSRGRGGATDTQYF. The full variable domain, rest sourced from reference TRBV15 and TRBJ2-3, is DAMVIQNPRYQVTQFGKPVTLSCSQTLNHNVMYWYQQKSSQAPKLLFHYYDKDFNNEADTPDNFQSRRPNTSFCFLDIRSPGLGDTAMYLCATSRGRGGATDTQYFGPGTRLTVL.

The CDR3 sequence is CASSLLSGTGVLRNEKLFF. As DNA, the CDR3 is TGTGCCAGCAGCTTGCTGTCCGGGACAGGGGTTTTACGTAATGAAAAACTGTTTTTT. This rearrangement joins TRBV5-6 to TRBJ1-4, with 10 bases identical to TRBD1. Germline CDR1 reads SGHDT; CDR2 reads YYEEEE. V was clipped by 1 base and J by 4 bases; unmatched bases: 13. CDR3 length: 19 amino acids. Filled out from reference TRBV5-6 and TRBJ1-4, the complete variable domain reads DAGVTQSPTHLIKTRGQQVTLRCSPKSGHDTVSWYQQALGQGPQFIFQYYEEEERQRGNFPDRFSGHQFPNYSSELNVNALLLGDSALYLCASSLLSGTGVLRNEKLFFGSGTQLSVL.

V usage is TRBV23-1 and J usage is TRBJ1-5, with unresolved D. TRBV23-1 is identified as an open reading frame with a role that is uncertain. The CDR3 is 18 amino acids. V gave up 4 bases and J gave up 2 bases, with 21 bases separating them. The CDR3: CASSRIVGIRDGNQPQHF. As DNA, the CDR3 is TGCGCCAGCAGTCGAATCGTAGGGATTCGGGATGGCAATCAGCCCCAGCATTTT.

This clone was counted only a few times. The rearrangement links TRBV9 to TRBJ1-5; D is possibly TRBD1 (6 bases). The V gene lost 7 bases and the J gene lost 4 bases, with 15 bases spanning the gap. CDR3 length: 14 residues. Germline loops: CDR1 SGDLS, CDR2 YYNGEE. The CDR3 DNA reads as TGTGCCAGCGGGGGCTCCCGGGGAAATCAGCCCCAGCATTTT. Amino acids: CASGGSRGNQPQHF. Combining the CDR3 with reference TRBV9 and TRBJ1-5 gives the whole variable domain DSGVTQTPKHLITATGQRVTLRCSPRSGDLSVYWYQQSLDQGLQFLIQYYNGEERAKGNILERFSAQQFPDLHSELNLSSLELGDSALYFCASGGSRGNQPQHFGDGTRLSIL.

The chain has TRBV5-1 and TRBJ2-3; D is tentatively TRBD1 or TRBD2 (5 bases each). This CDR3 region has 15 residues. V was pared by 2 bases and J by 7 bases, with 17 bases between. The germline gives CDR1 SGHRS, CDR2 YFSETQ. This CDR3 is CASSLYRDDQNTQYF. CDR3 bases: TGCGCCAGCAGCTTATACCGGGACGACCAAAATACGCAGTATTTT.

This chain connects TRBV6-5 to TRBJ2-3; the D is unclear. CDR1 is MNHEY and CDR2 is SVGAGI in the germline V gene. The ends were cut back, 9 bases at V and 6 bases at J, with 10 bases in the middle. The CDR3 runs to 11 residues. CDR3 region: CASLREDTQYF. The CDR3 nucleotides are TGTGCCAGTCTACGAGAGGATACGCAGTATTTT.

This clone appeared once. This rearrangement joins TRBV28 to TRBJ2-1; the match to TRBD2 covers 15 bases. V gave up 5 bases and J gave up 11 bases; unmatched junction bases: 10. CDR1 and CDR2 (germline): MDHEN, SYDVKM. This CDR3 contains 16 residues. The CDR3 reads CASSNTRTSGGAQQFF. The CDR3 DNA sequence: TGTGCCAGCAGTAATACTCGGACTAGCGGGGGGGCCCAGCAGTTCTTC.

V gene TRBV20-1 combines with J gene TRBJ1-1; no clear D. This CDR3 region has 10 residues. Trimming pared 3 bases from V and 5 bases from J, leaving 4 bases between. Germline V gene lookup returns CDR1 DFQATT and CDR2 SNEGSKA (reference sequence). CDR3 loop: CSASMTEAFF. CDR3 coding DNA: TGCAGTGCTAGCATGACTGAAGCTTTCTTT.

The V and J genes are TRBV2 and TRBJ2-2, with 8 bases lining up with TRBD2. The CDR3 is made up of 14 amino acids. The junction had 7 bases not matched to a gene; V was cut back by 7 bases and J by 6 bases. Looked up from germline, CDR1 is SNHLY and CDR2 is FYNNEI. The CDR3 protein is CASTKRGGPGELFF. In DNA, the CDR3 is TGTGCCAGCACCAAACGGGGGGGTCCCGGGGAGCTGTTTTTT.

This clone was seen a single time. The chain employs TRBV6-1 and TRBJ2-2; the match to TRBD2 covers 8 bases. The CDR3 sequence is 15 residues long. Per the germline V gene, CDR1 is MNHNS and CDR2 is SASEGT. V shed 7 bases and J 6 bases; nucleotides not matched to a gene: 10. CDR3 coding DNA: TGTGCCAGCACGAGAGTAGCGGGGTTTGCCGGGGAGCTGTTTTTT. Translation gives CASTRVAGFAGELFF.

This chain joins TRBV19 and TRBJ2-5; D ambiguous. The germline V gene has CDR1 LNHDA and CDR2 SQIVND (reference sequence). CDR3 size: 15 residues. V shed 1 base and J shed 2 bases, with 11 bases lying between them. CDR3 DNA: TGTGCCAGTAGTATAGGCCAGACGAAACAAGAGACCCAGTACTTC. Translating it yields CASSIGQTKQETQYF.

The chain is built from TRBV6-1 and TRBJ2-7; D is possibly TRBD1 (5 bases). The germline gives CDR1 MNHNS, CDR2 SASEGT. Trimming took 7 bases from V and 3 from J, leaving 10 bases between them. CDR3 length equals 12 residues. The CDR3 here is CASIRGFYEQYF. CDR3 nucleotide sequence: TGTGCCAGCATAAGGGGATTCTACGAGCAGTACTTC.

This sequence joins TRBV7-9 and TRBJ2-6; D not resolved. The V end lost 3 bases, the J end lost 4 bases, and 7 bases lay between the germline ends. This CDR3 is built from 14 residues. Germline CDR1 SEHNR, CDR2 FQNEAQ (reference sequence). The CDR3 sequence is CASSFSGGANVLTF. CDR3 bases: TGTGCCAGCAGCTTCAGTGGCGGGGCCAACGTCCTGACTTTC.

The genes are TRBV30 and TRBJ1-2, with TRBD1 matching over 11 bases. Losses at the gene ends were 4 bases for V and 4 bases for J; bases not matched to a gene: 5. CDR1 GTSNPN and CDR2 SVGIG come from the germline V gene (reference sequence). This CDR3 spans 14 amino acids. The CDR3 bases are TGTGCCTGGAAGGGACAGGGGGTACTCTATGGCTACACCTTC. This gives the protein CAWKGQGVLYGYTF.

The chain uses TRBV19 and TRBJ1-1; D unresolved. The V gene lost 9 bases and the J gene lost 7 bases, with 21 bases spanning the gap. The germline V gene has CDR1 LNHDA and CDR2 SQIVND (reference sequence). CDR3 length: 14 amino acids. The CDR3 DNA reads TGTGCCAGCCTCCCGGACGAGGTACAAAATGAAGCTTTCTTT. Protein: CASLPDEVQNEAFF.

This sequence joins TRBV11-2 and TRBJ1-1, with D unclear. Germline V gives CDR1 SGHAT, CDR2 FQNNGV. The V end lost 1 base, the J end lost 7 bases, and 16 bases lay between the germline ends. The CDR3 is 15 amino acids. CDR3 protein: CASSLAVLGRSEAFF. The CDR3 DNA follows: TGTGCCAGCAGCTTAGCCGTCTTGGGCAGAAGTGAAGCTTTCTTT.

The J gene is TRBJ1-2, the V gene TRBV5-4, with a tentative D call TRBD1 (6 bases). The germline CDR1 and CDR2 sequences are SGHNT and YYREEE (reference sequence). Trimming left V 3 bases short and J 5 bases short, with 14 bases between. This CDR3 is 14 amino acids long. The CDR3 DNA reads as TGTGCCAGCAGCTCCCTGCAGGGGCGGTATGGCTACACCTTC. Encoded protein: CASSSLQGRYGYTF.